This T cell receptor (beta chain) was identified in a study of control samples from healthy donors and cancer patients. This CDR3 region has 14 residues. Germline trimming cut 4 bases from V and 1 base from J; bases unmatched to any gene: 2. CDR1 MNHEY and CDR2 SMNVEV come from the germline V gene (reference sequence). Generated by immunoSEQ multiplex PCR, the TCRdb table keeps only in-frame clones and is missing some. The sample includes 70,000 to 85,000 clones, roughly 88% of them seen just once. Sequencing was done on a sample of PBMCs. The origin of this receptor is a man in his fifties or sixties with head and neck cancer. The chain joins TRBV27 to TRBJ1-2, with TRBD1 matching over 8 bases. The CDR3: CASSSDRGNYGYTF. In DNA, the CDR3 is TGTGCCAGCAGTTCCGACAGGGGTAACTATGGCTACACCTTC.